These 19 T cell receptor beta chains originate from one sample sequenced in a study of early T cells in non-severe SARS-CoV-2 infection. A single record per CDR3 protein comes from TCRdb applying MiXCR to the 5' RACE reads. The sample has under 35,000 distinct CDR3 sequences, roughly 4.9% seen once. Sequenced input: whole blood. The receptors originated from an adult who was a healthcare worker with PCR-confirmed SARS-CoV-2 infection or an uninfected control (not recorded which).

This clonotype has ten or more counts. The gene calls are TRBV10-3 and TRBJ1-1; tentatively, D is TRBD1 (6 bases). V gave up 6 bases and J gave up 0 bases, with 8 bases separating them. Germline CDR1 ENHRY, CDR2 SYGVKD. The CDR3 loop spans 13 amino acids. The CDR3 coding sequence is TGTGCCATCAGAGGACAGTTGAACACTGAAGCTTTCTTT. This sequence encodes CAIRGQLNTEAFF.

This clonotype was seen at least ten times. J is TRBJ1-3 and V is TRBV28; perhaps TRBD1 as D (5 bases). The CDR3 has 15 amino acids. V lost 6 bases and J 2 bases, leaving 14 bases between the germline ends. Germline CDR1 is MDHEN and CDR2 is SYDVKM. Written as DNA, the CDR3 is TGTGCCAGCAGAGAGCGAGGGGTCCCTGGAAACACCATATATTTT. Translation gives CASRERGVPGNTIYF.

This clonotype was detected ten times or more. The J gene is TRBJ1-3, the V gene TRBV12-3 or TRBV12-4; 7 bases fit TRBD1. CDR3 length: 15 residues. The V gene end was trimmed by 4 bases and the J gene end by 4 bases; junction bases not matched to a gene: 7. CDR3 residues: CASSSWDSGGNTIYF. The CDR3 DNA sequence: TGTGCCAGCAGTTCCTGGGACAGCGGCGGAAACACCATATATTTT.

The chain employs TRBV3-2 and TRBJ1-3. TRBV3-2 is assigned pseudogene status. This CDR3 is built from 15 residues. CDR3 sequence (DNA): TGTGCCAGCAGCCAAGATCTGAGCTCTGGAAACACCATATATTTT. Its protein product is CASSQDLSSGNTIYF.

This clonotype has ten or more counts. This chain uses TRBV7-8 with TRBJ2-2; 8 bases match TRBD1. CDR3 length equals 15 residues. CDR1 and CDR2 (germline): SGHVS, FQNEAQ. V lost 2 bases to trimming and J lost 1 base; unmatched junction nucleotides: 0. DNA of the CDR3: TGTGCCAGCAGCTTAACAGGGGGGAACACCGGGGAGCTGTTTTTT. Amino acids: CASSLTGGNTGELFF.

This clonotype was seen a few times. The chain recombines TRBV3-1 with TRBJ2-7; tentative D call: TRBD1 (6 bases). The CDR3 consists of 14 residues. Germline loops: CDR1 LGHDT, CDR2 YNNKEL (reference sequence). V was trimmed by 1 base and J by 1 base, leaving 8 bases between them. CDR3 loop: CASSQGTGSYEQYF. The CDR3 DNA reads as TGTGCCAGCAGCCAAGGTACAGGGTCCTACGAGCAGTACTTC.

The sample holds many counts of this clonotype. The chain links TRBV14 to TRBJ2-7, with D possibly matching TRBD2 (6 bases). The germline V gene has CDR1 SGHDN and CDR2 FVKESK. Trimming shortened V by 2 bases and J by 2 bases, and 13 bases separated the two germline ends. The CDR3 runs 15 residues. The CDR3: CASSQRSGVTYEQYF. The CDR3 bases are TGTGCCAGCAGCCAAAGGTCGGGGGTTACCTACGAGCAGTACTTC.

This clonotype was observed at least ten times. This sequence joins TRBV18 and TRBJ2-7, with 11 bases identical to TRBD2. Trimming removed 4 bases from V and 2 bases from J; junction bases left unmatched: 7. CDR1 and CDR2 from the germline V gene are KGHSH and LQKENI. CDR3 size: 16 residues. The CDR3 is CASSQTIAGGPYEQYF. CDR3 nucleotide sequence: TGTGCCAGCTCACAAACCATAGCGGGAGGGCCCTACGAGCAGTACTTC.

This clonotype was seen many times. J is TRBJ2-5 and V is TRBV12-3 or TRBV12-4; TRBD1 matches at 7 bases. This CDR3 region has 14 residues. The V gene end was trimmed by 6 bases and the J gene end by 2 bases; junction bases not matched to a gene: 6. CDR3 sequence reads: CASRIGQVQETQYF. DNA of the CDR3: TGTGCCAGCAGGATAGGACAGGTACAAGAGACCCAGTACTTC.

This clonotype has only a few counts. CDR3 DNA: TGTGCCAGCAGCATCTATTCGGGACAGTCGAACACTGAAGCTTTCTTT. This gives the protein CASSIYSGQSNTEAFF. This rearrangement joins TRBV5-4 to TRBJ1-1; TRBD1 agrees at 7 bases. The CDR3 consists of 16 residues. Germline CDR1 is SGHNT and CDR2 is YYREEE (reference sequence). V shed 4 bases, J shed 1 base, and the junction held 10 bases outside the gene matches.

The chain couples TRBV18 to TRBJ1-1; D gene ambiguous. Germline assignment: CDR1 KGHSH and CDR2 LQKENI. Trimming stripped 4 bases from V and 5 bases from J, with 8 bases between. CDR3 length equals 12 residues. CDR3 DNA sequence: TGTGCCAGCTCACTGAGAGGGACTGAAGCTTTCTTT. Amino acids: CASSLRGTEAFF. The full variable domain, completed using reference TRBV18 and TRBJ1-1, is NAGVMQNPRHLVRRRGQEARLRCSPMKGHSHVYWYRQLPEEGLKFMVYLQKENIIDESGMPKERFSAEFPKEGPSILRIQQVVRGDSAAYFCASSLRGTEAFFGQGTRLTVV.

V gene TRBV7-2 combines with J gene TRBJ2-5; 15 bases align to TRBD2. V was clipped by 7 bases and J by 4 bases; unmatched bases: 10. Germline loops: CDR1 SGHTA, CDR2 FQGNSA. CDR3 length: 17 residues. As DNA, the CDR3 is TGTGCCAGCAAAATAGGGGGACTAGCGGGAGGAGGAGAGACCCAGTACTTC. This sequence encodes CASKIGGLAGGGETQYF.

This clonotype appeared many times. The CDR3 sequence: CASTTGTGGSYNEQFF. CDR3 DNA sequence: TGTGCCAGTACTACCGGGACAGGGGGTTCCTACAATGAGCAGTTCTTC. The V call is TRBV19, the J call TRBJ2-1; 11 positions agree with TRBD1. CDR1 is LNHDA, CDR2 SQIVND, per germline (reference sequence). The ends lost 7 bases at V and 1 base at J; junction bases unmatched: 6. This CDR3 comprises 16 residues.

The chain combines TRBV7-8 with TRBJ1-2, with D possibly matching TRBD1 (5 bases). The CDR3 spans 15 residues. Trimming left V 1 base short and J 8 bases short, with 17 bases between. Per germline, CDR1 SGHVS and CDR2 FQNEAQ. Here the CDR3 reads CASSLVGPTTKGYTF. The CDR3 DNA sequence: TGTGCCAGCAGCTTAGTGGGGCCCACGACTAAAGGCTACACCTTC.

J is TRBJ1-1 and V is TRBV5-1, with D possibly TRBD1 on 5 matching bases. This CDR3 is built from 13 residues. Looked up from germline, CDR1 is SGHRS and CDR2 is YFSETQ. Trimming removed 0 bases at V and 9 bases at J, with 12 bases between. The CDR3 DNA reads as TGCGCCAGCAGCTTGGCGAACAGGAGGCAAGCTTTCTTT. Translated: CASSLANRRQAFF.

This clonotype showed up many times. The chain combines TRBV4-2 with TRBJ2-7; TRBD2 matches 11 bases. V shed 4 bases, J shed 3 bases, and the junction held 5 bases outside the gene matches. CDR1 is LGHNA and CDR2 is YNFKEQ in the germline V gene. The CDR3 totals 15 residues. This chain's CDR3 is CASSPLAGDIYEQYF. The CDR3 region has the DNA TGTGCCAGCAGCCCACTAGCGGGAGATATCTACGAGCAGTACTTC.

The CDR3 DNA sequence: TGCGCCAGCAGCTTGGTGGCCAACTCCTACAATGAGCAGTTCTTC. Protein sequence: CASSLVANSYNEQFF. The chain employs TRBV5-1 and TRBJ2-1, with D uncertain. The V gene's germline CDR1 is SGHRS and CDR2 YFSETQ. V lost 0 bases and J lost 0, with 7 bases in between. This CDR3 has 15 residues. The full variable domain, completed using reference TRBV5-1 and TRBJ2-1, is KAGVTQTPRYLIKTRGQQVTLSCSPISGHRSVSWYQQTPGQGLQFLFEYFSETQRNKGNFPGRFSGRQFSNSRSEMNVSTLELGDSALYLCASSLVANSYNEQFFGPGTRLTVL.

Remarks on this clonotype: At one boundary the junction diverges from the germline segment, which might be a read error. This chain uses TRBV20-1 with TRBJ2-7; D gene uncertain. The CDR3 is made up of 13 amino acids. Per the germline V gene, CDR1 is DFQATT and CDR2 is SNEGSKA (reference sequence). The CDR3 sequence is CSARDAWHYEQNF. CDR3 nucleotide sequence: TGCAGTGCTAGAGATGCATGGCACTACGAGCAGAACTTC.

The rearrangement joins TRBV6-6 to TRBJ1-1; D is unclear. Looked up from germline, CDR1 is MNHNY and CDR2 is SVGAGI (reference sequence). Trimming took off 8 bases at V and 1 base at J, with 8 bases between the two ends. The CDR3 consists of 12 residues. DNA for the CDR3: TGTGCCAGCCAAACGAGGAACACTGAAGCTTTCTTT. Amino acids: CASQTRNTEAFF.